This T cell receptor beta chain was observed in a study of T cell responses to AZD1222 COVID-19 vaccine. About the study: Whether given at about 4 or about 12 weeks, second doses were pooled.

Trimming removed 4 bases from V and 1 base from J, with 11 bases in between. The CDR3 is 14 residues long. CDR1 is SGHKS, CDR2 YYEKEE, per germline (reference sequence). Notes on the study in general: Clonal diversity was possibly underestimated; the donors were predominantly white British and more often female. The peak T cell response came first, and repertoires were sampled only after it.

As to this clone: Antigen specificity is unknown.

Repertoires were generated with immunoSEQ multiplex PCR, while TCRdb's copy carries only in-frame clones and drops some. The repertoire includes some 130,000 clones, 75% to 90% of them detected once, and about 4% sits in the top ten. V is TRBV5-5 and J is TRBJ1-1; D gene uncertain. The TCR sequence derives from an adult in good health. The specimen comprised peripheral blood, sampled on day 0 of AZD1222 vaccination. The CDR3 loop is CASSLFGWNTEAFF. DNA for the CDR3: TGTGCCAGCAGCCTCTTTGGGTGGAACACTGAAGCTTTCTTT.